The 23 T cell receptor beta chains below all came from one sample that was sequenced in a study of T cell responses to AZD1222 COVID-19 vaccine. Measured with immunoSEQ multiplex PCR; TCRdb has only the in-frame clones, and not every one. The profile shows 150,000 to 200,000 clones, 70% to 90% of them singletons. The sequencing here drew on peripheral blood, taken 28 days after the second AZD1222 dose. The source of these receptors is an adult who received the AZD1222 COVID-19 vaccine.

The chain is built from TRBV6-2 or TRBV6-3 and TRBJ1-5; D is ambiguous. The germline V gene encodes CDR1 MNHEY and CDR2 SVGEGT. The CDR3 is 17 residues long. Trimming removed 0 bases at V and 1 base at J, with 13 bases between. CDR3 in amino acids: CASSYSSGRRSNQPQHF. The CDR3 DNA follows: TGTGCCAGCAGTTACTCATCCGGGAGGCGAAGCAATCAGCCCCAGCATTTT.

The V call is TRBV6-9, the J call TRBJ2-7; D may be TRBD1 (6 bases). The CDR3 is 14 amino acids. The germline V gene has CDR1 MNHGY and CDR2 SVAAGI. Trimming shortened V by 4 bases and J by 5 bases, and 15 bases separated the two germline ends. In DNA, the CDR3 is TGTGCCAGCAGTTGTGACAGGCGACGGGACGAGCAGTACTTC. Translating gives CASSCDRRRDEQYF.

As DNA, the CDR3 is TGTGCCAGCAGTTCGGACAGGGGCGGTTATAACTATGGCTACACCTTC. As protein: CASSSDRGGYNYGYTF. The rearrangement uses TRBV5-8 and TRBJ1-2, with 9 bases that match TRBD1. Germline CDR1 reads SGHTS; CDR2 reads YDEGEE. Trimming at V came to 5 bases and at J to 1 base, leaving 9 bases not matched to a gene. CDR3 length: 16 residues.

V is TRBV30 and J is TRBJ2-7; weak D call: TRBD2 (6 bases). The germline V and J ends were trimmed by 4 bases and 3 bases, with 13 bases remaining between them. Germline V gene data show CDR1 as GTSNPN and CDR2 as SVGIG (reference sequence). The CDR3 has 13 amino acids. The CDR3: CAWTGGQSYEQYF. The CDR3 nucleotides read TGTGCCTGGACCGGGGGTCAGAGCTACGAGCAGTACTTC.

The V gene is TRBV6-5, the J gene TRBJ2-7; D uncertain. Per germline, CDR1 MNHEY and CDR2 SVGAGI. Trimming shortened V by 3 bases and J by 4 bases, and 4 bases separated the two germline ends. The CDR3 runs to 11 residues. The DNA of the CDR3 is TGTGCCAGCAGTTATGAATACGAGCAGTACTTC. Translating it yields CASSYEYEQYF.

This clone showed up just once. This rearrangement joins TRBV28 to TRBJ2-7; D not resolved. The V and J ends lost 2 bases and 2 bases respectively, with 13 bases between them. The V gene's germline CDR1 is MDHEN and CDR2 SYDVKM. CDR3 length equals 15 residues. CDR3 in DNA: TGTGCCAGCAGTTTAGGAACCCGACAAGCCTACGAGCAGTACTTC. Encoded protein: CASSLGTRQAYEQYF.

CDR3 DNA: TGTGCCAGCAGTGTGGAGACTAAAGAGACCCAGTACTTC. Protein product: CASSVETKETQYF. This chain joins TRBV2 and TRBJ2-5, with TRBD2 as a possible D gene (5 bases). CDR1 is SNHLY and CDR2 is FYNNEI in the germline V gene. This CDR3 region has 13 residues. The V end was cut by 4 bases, the J end by 3 bases, with 9 bases between.

CDR3 loop: CASSVPGQGIPDTQYF. CDR3 nucleotide sequence: TGTGCCAGCAGCGTCCCGGGACAGGGCATCCCAGATACGCAGTATTTT. V is TRBV9 and J is TRBJ2-3; 9 nucleotides align to TRBD1. Germline V gene sequence: CDR1 SGDLS, CDR2 YYNGEE. V was pared by 2 bases and J by 4 bases, with 8 bases of the junction left unmatched. The CDR3 loop spans 16 amino acids.

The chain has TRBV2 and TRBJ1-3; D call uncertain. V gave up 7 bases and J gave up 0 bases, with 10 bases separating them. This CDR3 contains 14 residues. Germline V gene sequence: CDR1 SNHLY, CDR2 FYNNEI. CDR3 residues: CASIRASSGNTIYF. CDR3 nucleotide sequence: TGTGCCAGCATTAGGGCCAGCTCTGGAAACACCATATATTTT.

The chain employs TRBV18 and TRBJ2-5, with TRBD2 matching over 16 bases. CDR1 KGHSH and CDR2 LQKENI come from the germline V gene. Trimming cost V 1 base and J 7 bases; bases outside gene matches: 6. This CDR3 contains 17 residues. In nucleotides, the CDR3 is TGTGCCAGCTCACCACTGGGACTAGCGGGGGGGCCAGCGACCCAGTACTTC. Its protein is CASSPLGLAGGPATQYF.

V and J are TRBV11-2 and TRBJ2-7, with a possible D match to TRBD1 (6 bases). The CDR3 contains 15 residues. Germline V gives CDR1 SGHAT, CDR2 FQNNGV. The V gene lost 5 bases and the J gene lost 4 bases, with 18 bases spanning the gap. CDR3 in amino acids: CASSGTRGNFYEQYF. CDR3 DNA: TGTGCCAGCAGCGGGACGAGGGGGAATTTTTACGAGCAGTACTTC.

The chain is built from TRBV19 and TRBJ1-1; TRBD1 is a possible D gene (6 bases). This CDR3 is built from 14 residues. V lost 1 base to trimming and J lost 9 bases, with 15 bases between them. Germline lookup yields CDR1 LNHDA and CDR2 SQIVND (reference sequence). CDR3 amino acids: CASSIVPGQSQAFF. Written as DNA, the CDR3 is TGTGCCAGTAGTATAGTCCCCGGACAGTCCCAAGCTTTCTTT.

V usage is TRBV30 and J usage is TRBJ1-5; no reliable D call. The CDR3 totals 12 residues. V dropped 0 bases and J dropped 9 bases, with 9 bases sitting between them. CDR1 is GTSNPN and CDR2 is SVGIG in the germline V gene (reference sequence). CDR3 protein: CAWSVRHPPQHF. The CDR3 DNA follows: TGTGCCTGGAGTGTGAGACACCCGCCCCAGCATTTT.

The CDR3 nucleotides read TGTGCCAGCAGCCCCCACGGGCAGAAAACCTACGAGCAGTACTTC. It codes for CASSPHGQKTYEQYF. The chain carries TRBV27 and TRBJ2-7, with D uncertain. This CDR3 is 15 amino acids long. V lost 6 bases, J lost 2 bases, and 17 bases lay in between. Germline V gene sequence: CDR1 MNHEY, CDR2 SMNVEV (reference sequence).

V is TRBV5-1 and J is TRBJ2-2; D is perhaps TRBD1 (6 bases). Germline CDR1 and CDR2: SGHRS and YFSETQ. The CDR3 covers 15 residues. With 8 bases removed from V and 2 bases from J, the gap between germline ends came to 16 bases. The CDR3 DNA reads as TGCGCCAGTCTACCGGGACACACTAACACCGGGGAGCTGTTTTTT. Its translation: CASLPGHTNTGELFF.

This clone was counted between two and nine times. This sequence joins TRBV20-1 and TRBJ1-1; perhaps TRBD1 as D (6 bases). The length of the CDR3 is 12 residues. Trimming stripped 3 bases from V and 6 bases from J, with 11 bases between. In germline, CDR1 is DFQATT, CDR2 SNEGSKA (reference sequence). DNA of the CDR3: TGCAGTGCTAGTTACAGGGCCTCTGAAGCTTTCTTT. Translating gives CSASYRASEAFF.

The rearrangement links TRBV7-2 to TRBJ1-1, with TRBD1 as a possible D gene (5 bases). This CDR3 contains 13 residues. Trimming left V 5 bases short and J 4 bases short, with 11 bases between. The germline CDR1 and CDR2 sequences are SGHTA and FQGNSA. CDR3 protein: CASSDARATEAFF. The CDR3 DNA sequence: TGTGCCAGCAGCGACGCCAGGGCCACTGAAGCTTTCTTT.

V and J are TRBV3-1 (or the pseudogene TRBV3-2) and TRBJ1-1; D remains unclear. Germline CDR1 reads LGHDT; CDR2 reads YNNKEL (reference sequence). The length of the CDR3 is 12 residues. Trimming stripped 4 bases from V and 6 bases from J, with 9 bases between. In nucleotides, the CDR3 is TGTGCCAGCAGCCTACCGGGAGCTGAAGCTTTCTTT. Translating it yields CASSLPGAEAFF.

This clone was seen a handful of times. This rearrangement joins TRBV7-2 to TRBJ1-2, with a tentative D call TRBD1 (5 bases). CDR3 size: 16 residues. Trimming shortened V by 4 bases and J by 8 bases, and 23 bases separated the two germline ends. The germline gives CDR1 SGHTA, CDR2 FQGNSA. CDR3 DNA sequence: TGTGCCAGCAGCTCCCCCCAGGGACCAACTACCGGGGGCTACACCTTC. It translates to CASSSPQGPTTGGYTF.

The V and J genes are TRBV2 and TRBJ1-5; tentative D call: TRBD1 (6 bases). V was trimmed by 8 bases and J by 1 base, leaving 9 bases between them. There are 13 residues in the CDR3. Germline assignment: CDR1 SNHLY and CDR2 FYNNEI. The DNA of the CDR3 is TGTGCCAGCCAGGGGAGCAGCAATCAGCCCCAGCATTTT. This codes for CASQGSSNQPQHF.

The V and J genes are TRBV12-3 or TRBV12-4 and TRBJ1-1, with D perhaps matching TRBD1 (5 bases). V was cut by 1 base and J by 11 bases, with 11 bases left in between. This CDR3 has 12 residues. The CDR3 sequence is CASSLDRTGAFF. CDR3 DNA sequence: TGTGCCAGCAGTTTAGACAGGACTGGGGCTTTCTTT.

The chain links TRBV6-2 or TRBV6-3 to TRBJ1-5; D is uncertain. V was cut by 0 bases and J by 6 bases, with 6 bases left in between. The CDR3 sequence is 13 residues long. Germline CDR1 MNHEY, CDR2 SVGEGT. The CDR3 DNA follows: TGTGCCAGCAGTTACTCCTCGGGTCAGCCCCAGCATTTT. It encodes CASSYSSGQPQHF.

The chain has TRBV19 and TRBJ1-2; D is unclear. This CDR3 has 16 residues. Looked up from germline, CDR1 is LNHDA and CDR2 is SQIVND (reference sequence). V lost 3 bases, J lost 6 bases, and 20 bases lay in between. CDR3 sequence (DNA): TGTGCCAGTAGTATGTTTGCGGGGATCGCTTCTGATGGCTACACCTTC. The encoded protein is CASSMFAGIASDGYTF. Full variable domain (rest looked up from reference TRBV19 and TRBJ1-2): DGGITQSPKYLFRKEGQNVTLSCEQNLNHDAMYWYRQDPGQGLRLIYYSQIVNDFQKGDIAEGYSVSREKKESFPLTVTSAQKNPTAFYLCASSMFAGIASDGYTFGSGTRLTVV.